The 16 T cell receptor beta chains listed next were all sequenced from one sample in a study of Ad26.COV2.S vaccination and SARS-CoV-2 variants. Produced via immunoSEQ multiplex PCR; TCRdb's table is partial and in-frame only. Of about 480,000 clones in the sample, 87% were seen once. As for treatment: 15 to 20 received Ad26.COV2.S at low or high dose, single or two shots; about five received placebo; per-sample allocation not given. The samples date from day 63 after the first vaccine or placebo injection. The material sequenced was peripheral blood, taken in a trial of Ad26.COV2.S vaccine versus placebo. The receptors shown here come from a person aged 18-65 years who received the Ad26.COV2.S COVID-19 vaccine or a placebo.

The V gene is TRBV19, the J gene TRBJ1-5, with a tentative D call TRBD1 (5 bases). Germline lookup yields CDR1 LNHDA and CDR2 SQIVND (reference sequence). The CDR3 runs 15 residues. V lost 2 bases, J lost 1 base, and 9 bases lay in between. The DNA for the CDR3 is TGTGCCAGTAGTATAATACAGGCCAGCAATCAGCCCCAGCATTTT. It specifies CASSIIQASNQPQHF. The full variable domain, rest sourced from reference TRBV19 and TRBJ1-5, is DGGITQSPKYLFRKEGQNVTLSCEQNLNHDAMYWYRQDPGQGLRLIYYSQIVNDFQKGDIAEGYSVSREKKESFPLTVTSAQKNPTAFYLCASSIIQASNQPQHFGDGTRLSIL.

V gene TRBV18 combines with J gene TRBJ2-3; no clear D. With 6 bases removed from V and 5 bases from J, the gap between germline ends came to 12 bases. The germline V gene has CDR1 KGHSH and CDR2 LQKENI. There are 13 residues in the CDR3. The CDR3 reads CASSPSQGDTQYF. The CDR3 DNA is TGTGCCAGCTCCCCCTCCCAAGGAGATACGCAGTATTTT. Looking up the rest from reference TRBV18 and TRBJ2-3 gives the full variable domain: NAGVMQNPRHLVRRRGQEARLRCSPMKGHSHVYWYRQLPEEGLKFMVYLQKENIIDESGMPKERFSAEFPKEGPSILRIQQVVRGDSAAYFCASSPSQGDTQYFGPGTRLTVL.

This clone was picked up one time. V is TRBV11-2 and J is TRBJ1-5, with D tentatively TRBD1 (5 bases). Germline-derived CDR1 and CDR2 are SGHAT and FQNNGV. The CDR3 runs to 15 residues. V gave up 5 bases and J gave up 6 bases, with 17 bases separating them. Here the CDR3 DNA reads TGTGCCAGCAGCCAAGAGGGCAGGGTGGCTCAGCCCCAGCATTTT. Amino acid sequence: CASSQEGRVAQPQHF.

The chain recombines TRBV7-2 with TRBJ1-2; no definite D call. The CDR3 runs 16 residues. V was clipped by 1 base and J by 4 bases, with 16 bases between them. Germline loops: CDR1 SGHTA, CDR2 FQGNSA. CDR3 sequence: CASSLEAGWWGYGYTF. For the CDR3, the DNA is TGTGCCAGCAGCTTAGAGGCGGGGTGGTGGGGCTATGGCTACACCTTC.

The chain carries TRBV9 and TRBJ1-1; perhaps TRBD1 as D (5 bases). Trimming removed 0 bases from V and 1 base from J, with 10 bases in between. Germline V lookup: CDR1 SGDLS, CDR2 YYNGEE. The CDR3 totals 15 residues. CDR3 sequence (DNA): TGTGCCAGCAGCGTAGTGGGGGGACCGAACACTGAAGCTTTCTTT. This sequence encodes CASSVVGGPNTEAFF.

The chain recombines TRBV4-3 with TRBJ2-1; no definite D call. Trimming removed 2 bases from V and 0 bases from J, with 17 bases in between. CDR3 length: 18 residues. From germline, CDR1 is LGHNA and CDR2 YSLEER. CDR3 DNA: TGCGCCAGCAGCCAAACACCGCCAAGCGCGAGCTCCTACAATGAGCAGTTCTTC. This codes for CASSQTPPSASSYNEQFF.

The chain carries TRBV19 and TRBJ2-1; possible D gene TRBD1, 6 bases. Germline V gene sequence: CDR1 LNHDA, CDR2 SQIVND (reference sequence). The CDR3 has 16 residues. Trimming pared 7 bases from V and 6 bases from J, leaving 22 bases between. The CDR3 sequence is CASNRGFRAGVNEQFF. The CDR3 DNA reads as TGTGCCAGTAATAGAGGGTTTCGGGCAGGGGTCAATGAGCAGTTCTTC.

The V and J genes are TRBV6-5 and TRBJ1-2; tentative D call: TRBD1 (6 bases). V was clipped by 7 bases and J by 8 bases, with 11 bases between them. The CDR3 sequence is 11 residues long. The germline CDR1 and CDR2 sequences are MNHEY and SVGAGI. The CDR3 DNA sequence: TGTGCCAGCAAAGGGGGTGTGGGCTACACCTTC. This encodes CASKGGVGYTF.

This clone was picked up a small number of times. The V and J genes are TRBV10-3 and TRBJ2-5, with TRBD2 as a possible D gene (7 bases). The V gene lost 8 bases and the J gene lost 5 bases, with 18 bases spanning the gap. Germline assignment: CDR1 ENHRY and CDR2 SYGVKD. The CDR3 totals 14 residues. CDR3 sequence (DNA): TGTGCCATCCGGGGGGCGGGAGAATGGGAGACCCAGTACTTC. Protein sequence: CAIRGAGEWETQYF.

The V and J genes are TRBV19 and TRBJ1-3; D remains unclear. The germline CDR1 and CDR2 sequences are LNHDA and SQIVND (reference sequence). The CDR3 contains 14 residues. Trimming pared 6 bases from V and 6 bases from J, leaving 15 bases between. The CDR3 loop reads CASRSFTRENTIYF. DNA of the CDR3: TGTGCCAGTAGGAGCTTTACTAGAGAAAACACCATATATTTT.

This chain links TRBV19 with TRBJ1-2; D is perhaps TRBD1 (5 bases). The CDR3 runs 14 residues. Germline V gives CDR1 LNHDA, CDR2 SQIVND (reference sequence). V lost 4 bases and J 6 bases, leaving 15 bases between the germline ends. The CDR3 DNA sequence: TGTGCCAGTAGTACGAGGGGTGCTTGGGATGGCTACACCTTC. It specifies CASSTRGAWDGYTF.

The V and J genes are TRBV9 and TRBJ2-7; D uncertain. Trimming shortened V by 0 bases and J by 5 bases, and 9 bases separated the two germline ends. This CDR3 is 13 amino acids long. CDR1 and CDR2 from the germline V gene are SGDLS and YYNGEE. CDR3 coding DNA: TGTGCCAGCAGCGTAGGTTTGGTCCACGAGCAGTACTTC. This translates into CASSVGLVHEQYF.

The rearrangement uses TRBV5-5 and TRBJ2-1; D gene uncertain. The CDR3 is 13 residues long. CDR1 is SGHKS and CDR2 is YYEKEE in the germline V gene (reference sequence). The germline V and J ends were trimmed by 0 bases and 7 bases, with 8 bases remaining between them. The CDR3: CASSLEVWNEQFF. Written as DNA, the CDR3 is TGTGCCAGCAGCTTGGAAGTCTGGAATGAGCAGTTCTTC.

The V call is TRBV7-9, the J call TRBJ1-6; no reliable D call. Trimming removed 5 bases at V and 7 bases at J, with 6 bases between. This CDR3 has 12 residues. Germline V gene lookup returns CDR1 SEHNR and CDR2 FQNEAQ (reference sequence). This CDR3 is CASSKGNSPLHF. The CDR3 DNA is TGTGCCAGCAGCAAGGGAAATTCACCCCTCCACTTT.

With regard to this clone: Other DNA variants within this sample encode the same CDR3. The chain has TRBV13 and TRBJ2-6, with D maybe TRBD1 (6 bases). Germline CDR1 and CDR2: PRHDT and FYEKMQ (reference sequence). The CDR3 has 15 amino acids. The V end lost 5 bases, the J end lost 1 base, and 9 bases lay between the germline ends. CDR3 bases: TGTGCCAGCAGCCCTACAGGGTCTGGGGCCAACGTCCTGACTTTC. Translating it yields CASSPTGSGANVLTF. The full variable domain, with the rest looked up from reference TRBV13 and TRBJ2-6, is AAGVIQSPRHLIKEKRETATLKCYPIPRHDTVYWYQQGPGQDPQFLISFYEKMQSDKGSIPDRFSAQQFSDYHSELNMSSLELGDSALYFCASSPTGSGANVLTFGAGSRLTVL.

This rearrangement joins TRBV7-8 to TRBJ1-2; D call uncertain. The CDR3 runs to 10 residues. Germline V gene sequence: CDR1 SGHVS, CDR2 FQNEAQ. With 5 bases removed from V and 5 bases from J, the gap between germline ends came to 3 bases. For the CDR3, the DNA is TGTGCCAGCAGCCTATATGGCTACACCTTC. As protein: CASSLYGYTF.